The 13 T cell receptor beta chains below come from one sample, sequenced in a study of shared clonotypes between healthy human individuals. Here immunoSEQ multiplex PCR was the method, and the copy in TCRdb shows in-frame clones only, minus some. The data contain around 2,000,000 clones, 85% to 95% of them seen just once; the ten biggest clones take up roughly 0.13%. The specimen was naive CD4+ T cells sorted from blood. This sample's subset: CD45RA+ positively selected. These receptors all stem from a man younger than 30 in good health.

This chain connects TRBV10-3 to TRBJ2-6; the match to TRBD1 covers 7 bases. In germline, CDR1 is ENHRY, CDR2 SYGVKD. The CDR3 has 17 residues. V was clipped by 4 bases and J by 0 bases; unmatched bases: 6. In nucleotides, the CDR3 is TGTGCCATCAGTGCACGGGACAGTTACTCTGGGGCCAACGTCCTGACTTTC. As protein: CAISARDSYSGANVLTF.

The chain is built from TRBV5-4 and TRBJ2-7; 8 bases fit TRBD1. This CDR3 region has 14 residues. Germline CDR1 SGHNT, CDR2 YYREEE (reference sequence). With V trimmed by 3 bases and J by 5 bases, 7 bases remained unmatched. CDR3 sequence: CASSSTGEGDEQYF. The CDR3 bases are TGTGCCAGCAGCTCGACAGGGGAAGGTGACGAGCAGTACTTC.

Only one count was recorded for this clone. This chain connects TRBV6-1 to TRBJ1-3; no definite D call. V lost 2 bases and J lost 7, with 9 bases in between. The V gene's germline CDR1 is MNHNS and CDR2 SASEGT. The CDR3 has 13 amino acids. The CDR3 DNA follows: TGTGCCAGCAGTGAAAGCTACGGGAACACCATATATTTT. It yields the protein CASSESYGNTIYF.

The V gene is TRBV5-1, the J gene TRBJ1-1, with a tentative D call TRBD1 (5 bases). V lost 4 bases to trimming and J lost 4 bases, with 20 bases between them. The V gene's germline CDR1 is SGHRS and CDR2 YFSETQ. The CDR3 extends over 16 amino acids. The CDR3 coding sequence is TGCGCCAGCAGCATCGACAGTTACAATTATGGCACTGAAGCTTTCTTT. This sequence encodes CASSIDSYNYGTEAFF.

The chain is built from TRBV27 and TRBJ2-7, with TRBD2 identical over 14 bases. The CDR3 is made up of 17 amino acids. Germline V gene lookup returns CDR1 MNHEY and CDR2 SMNVEV (reference sequence). V dropped 3 bases and J dropped 3; count of bases not matched to a gene: 7. CDR3 protein: CASSLRGTSGSGYEQYF. The CDR3 DNA sequence: TGTGCCAGCAGTTTGCGAGGGACTAGCGGGAGTGGCTACGAGCAGTACTTC.

Only one count was recorded for this clone. The chain employs TRBV5-1 and TRBJ2-7; 7 nucleotides align to TRBD1. Trimming at V came to 4 bases and at J to 4 bases, leaving 11 bases not matched to a gene. Germline values: CDR1 SGHRS, CDR2 YFSETQ. CDR3 length equals 15 residues. This CDR3 is CASSVAGTDHYEQYF. CDR3 nucleotides: TGCGCCAGCAGCGTGGCCGGGACAGACCATTACGAGCAGTACTTC.

The rearrangement joins TRBV5-1 to TRBJ2-5; TRBD2 aligns across 10 bases. V dropped 7 bases and J dropped 5; count of bases not matched to a gene: 14. The germline V gene encodes CDR1 SGHRS and CDR2 YFSETQ. CDR3 size: 16 residues. The chain's CDR3 is CASAMSIAGGGETQYF. The DNA for the CDR3 is TGCGCCAGCGCTATGTCAATAGCGGGGGGTGGCGAGACCCAGTACTTC.

The rearrangement uses TRBV4-1 and TRBJ1-1; possibly TRBD1 for D (6 bases). The CDR3 is made up of 20 amino acids. V was clipped by 0 bases and J by 1 base, with 24 bases between them. Germline V lookup: CDR1 MGHRA, CDR2 YSYEKL. CDR3 DNA sequence: TGCGCCAGCAGCCAAGACCCTCCCTTACGGGGGCTCGGGGAGAACACTGAAGCTTTCTTT. Protein: CASSQDPPLRGLGENTEAFF.

The CDR3 sequence is CASRLDYGAYEQYF. The CDR3 DNA is TGTGCCAGCAGGTTGGACTACGGGGCGTACGAGCAGTACTTC. The V and J genes are TRBV7-9 and TRBJ2-7; D is perhaps TRBD2 (6 bases). From germline, CDR1 is SEHNR and CDR2 FQNEAQ (reference sequence). V was shortened by 6 bases and J by 4 bases, with 16 bases between the two germline ends. This CDR3 region has 14 residues.

V usage is TRBV5-1 and J usage is TRBJ2-2; possibly TRBD1 or TRBD2 for D (6 bases each). Trimming took off 4 bases at V and 3 bases at J, with 19 bases between the two ends. The CDR3 covers 17 residues. Per germline, CDR1 SGHRS and CDR2 YFSETQ. In nucleotides, the CDR3 is TGCGCCAGCAGCCTGGTAGGGGGGCGAGTGGACACCGGGGAGCTGTTTTTT. This encodes CASSLVGGRVDTGELFF.

CDR3 loop: CASSSGTKETQYF. CDR3 nucleotide sequence: TGCGCCAGCAGCTCGGGGACTAAAGAGACCCAGTACTTC. The rearrangement joins TRBV5-1 to TRBJ2-5; 7 bases line up with TRBD2. Trimming at V came to 3 bases and at J to 3 bases, leaving 2 bases not matched to a gene. Per the germline V gene, CDR1 is SGHRS and CDR2 is YFSETQ. This CDR3 is built from 13 residues.

This sequence joins TRBV4-1 and TRBJ2-5; 7 nucleotides match TRBD1. CDR1 MGHRA and CDR2 YSYEKL come from the germline V gene. The CDR3 is 14 amino acids. Germline trimming cut 2 bases from V and 4 bases from J; bases unmatched to any gene: 4. DNA of the CDR3: TGCGCCAGCAGCCAACGACAGGGATCAGAGACCCAGTACTTC. Residues: CASSQRQGSETQYF.

The gene calls are TRBV10-1 and TRBJ2-7, with 8 nucleotides matching TRBD1. CDR3 length equals 16 residues. Germline V gene sequence: CDR1 WNHNN, CDR2 SYGVQD (reference sequence). The trim removed 5 bases at V and 0 bases at J, leaving 9 bases unmatched. CDR3 region: CASSFLVTGGSYEQYF. The CDR3 DNA reads TGCGCCAGCAGTTTCCTCGTCACAGGGGGCTCCTACGAGCAGTACTTC.